This entry features one T cell receptor beta chain sequence. Its target is unknown. The source of the sample is a study of T cell responses to AZD1222 COVID-19 vaccine. Study-wide results and limits: Recipients of two AZD1222 doses showed rising Spike-specific TCR breadth and depth.

Here immunoSEQ multiplex PCR was the method, and the copy in TCRdb shows in-frame clones only, minus some. The sample yields some 120,000 clones, 85% to 95% seen once. Deletions cut 8 bases from V and 7 bases from J, with 20 bases between. Looked up from germline, CDR1 is MDHEN and CDR2 is SYDVKM. The CDR3 totals 14 residues. This chain joins TRBV28 and TRBJ1-1; D possibly corresponds to TRBD1 (5 bases). This TCR was recovered from an adult who received the AZD1222 COVID-19 vaccine. The sample in question was peripheral blood, obtained 28 days after the second AZD1222 dose. This chain's CDR3 is CASRLGVRGVEAFF. CDR3 in DNA: TGTGCCAGCCGGCTTGGGGTAAGGGGCGTTGAAGCTTTCTTT.